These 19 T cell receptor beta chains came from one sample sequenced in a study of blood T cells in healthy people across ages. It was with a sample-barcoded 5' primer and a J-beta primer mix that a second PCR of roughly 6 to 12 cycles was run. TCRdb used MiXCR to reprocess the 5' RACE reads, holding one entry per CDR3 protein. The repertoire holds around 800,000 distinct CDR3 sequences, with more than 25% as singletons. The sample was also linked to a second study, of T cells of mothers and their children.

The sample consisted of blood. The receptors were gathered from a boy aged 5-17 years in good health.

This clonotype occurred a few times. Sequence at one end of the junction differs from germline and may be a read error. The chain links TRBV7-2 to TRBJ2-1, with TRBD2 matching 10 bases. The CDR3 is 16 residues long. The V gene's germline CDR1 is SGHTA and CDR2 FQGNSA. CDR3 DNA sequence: TGTGCCAGCAGCCCCGATAGCGGGGGGCTCTACGATGAGCAGTTCTTC. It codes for CASSPDSGGLYDEQFF. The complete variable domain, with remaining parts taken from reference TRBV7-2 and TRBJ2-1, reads GAGVSQSPSNKVTEKGKDVELRCDPISGHTALYWYRQSLGQGLEFLIYFQGNSAPDKSGLPSDRFSAERTGGSVSTLTIQRTQQEDSAVYLCASSPDSGGLYDEQFFGPGTRLTVL.

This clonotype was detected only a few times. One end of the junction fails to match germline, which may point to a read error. The CDR3, as DNA: TGTGCCAACAGTTTGGGCTTCTACGAGCAGTACTTC. This codes for CANSLGFYEQYF. This chain connects TRBV12-3 or TRBV12-4 to TRBJ2-7; no clear D gene. CDR3 size: 12 residues.

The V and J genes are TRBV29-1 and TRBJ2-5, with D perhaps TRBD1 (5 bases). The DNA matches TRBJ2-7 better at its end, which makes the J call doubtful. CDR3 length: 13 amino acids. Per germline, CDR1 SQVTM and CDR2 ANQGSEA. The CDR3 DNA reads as TGCAGCGTTCACCAGGGCATTTCCTACGAGCAGTACTTC. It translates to CSVHQGISYEQYF.

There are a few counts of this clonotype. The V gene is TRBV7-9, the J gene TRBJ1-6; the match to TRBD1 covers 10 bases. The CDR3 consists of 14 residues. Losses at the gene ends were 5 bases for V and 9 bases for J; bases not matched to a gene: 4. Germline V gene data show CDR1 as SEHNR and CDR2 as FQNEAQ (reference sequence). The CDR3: CASSLGQGSSPLHF. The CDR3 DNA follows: TGTGCCAGCAGCCTGGGACAGGGGTCTTCACCCCTCCACTTT. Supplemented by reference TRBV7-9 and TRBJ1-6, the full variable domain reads DTGVSQNPRHKITKRGQNVTFRCDPISEHNRLYWYRQTLGQGPEFLTYFQNEAQLEKSRLLSDRFSAERPKGSFSTLEIQRTEQGDSAMYLCASSLGQGSSPLHFGNGTRLTVT.

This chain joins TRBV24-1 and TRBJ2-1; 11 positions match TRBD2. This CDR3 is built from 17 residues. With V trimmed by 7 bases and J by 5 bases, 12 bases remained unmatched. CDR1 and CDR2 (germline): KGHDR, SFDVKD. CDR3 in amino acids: CATSRFTSGGSNNEQFF. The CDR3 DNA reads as TGTGCCACCAGCCGATTTACTAGCGGGGGCTCGAACAATGAGCAGTTCTTC.

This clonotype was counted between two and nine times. The chain's CDR3 is CASSYTGTTNTGELFF. In DNA, the CDR3 is TGTGCCAGCAGCTACACAGGAACTACGAACACCGGGGAGCTGTTTTTT. The rearrangement joins TRBV5-6 to TRBJ2-2, with D possibly being TRBD1 (5 bases). V gave up 3 bases and J gave up 0 bases, with 12 bases separating them. This CDR3 comprises 16 residues. Germline CDR1 SGHDT, CDR2 YYEEEE.

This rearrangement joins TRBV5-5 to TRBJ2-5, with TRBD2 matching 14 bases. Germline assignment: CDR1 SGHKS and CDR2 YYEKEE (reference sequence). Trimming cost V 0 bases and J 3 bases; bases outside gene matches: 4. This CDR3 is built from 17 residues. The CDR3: CASSLGTSGRTEETQYF. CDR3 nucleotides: TGTGCCAGCAGCTTGGGGACTAGCGGGAGGACTGAAGAGACCCAGTACTTC.

CDR3: CASSPSGAGGRNEQFF. CDR3 nucleotide sequence: TGTGCCAGCAGCCCCTCGGGTGCGGGGGGAAGGAATGAGCAGTTCTTC. The rearrangement uses TRBV7-3 and TRBJ2-1; TRBD2 matches 8 bases. The CDR3 length is 16 residues. Germline CDR1 is SGHTA and CDR2 is FQGTGA. The V segment lost 5 bases and the J segment 7 bases; nucleotides outside the gene matches: 13.

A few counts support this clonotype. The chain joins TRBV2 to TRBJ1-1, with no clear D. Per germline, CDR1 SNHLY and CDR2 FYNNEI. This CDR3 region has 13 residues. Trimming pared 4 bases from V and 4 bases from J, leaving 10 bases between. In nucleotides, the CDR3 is TGTGCCAGCAGTGCAAGGGTGAGCACTGAAGCTTTCTTT. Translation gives CASSARVSTEAFF.

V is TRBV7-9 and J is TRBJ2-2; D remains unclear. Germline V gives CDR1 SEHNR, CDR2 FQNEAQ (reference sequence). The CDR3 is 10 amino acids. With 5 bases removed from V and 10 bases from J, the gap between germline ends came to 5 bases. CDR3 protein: CASSGVELFF. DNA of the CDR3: TGTGCCAGCAGCGGAGTGGAGCTGTTTTTT.

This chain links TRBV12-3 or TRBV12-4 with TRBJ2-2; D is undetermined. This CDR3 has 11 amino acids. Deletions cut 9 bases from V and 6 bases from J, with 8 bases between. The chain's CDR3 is CASHNAGELFF. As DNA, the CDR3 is TGTGCCAGTCACAACGCCGGGGAGCTGTTTTTT.

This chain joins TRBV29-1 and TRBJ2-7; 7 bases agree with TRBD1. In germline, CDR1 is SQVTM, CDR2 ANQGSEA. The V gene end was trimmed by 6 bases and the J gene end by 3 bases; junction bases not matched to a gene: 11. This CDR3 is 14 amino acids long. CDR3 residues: CSVKTGTLFYEQYF. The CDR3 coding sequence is TGCAGCGTAAAGACAGGGACCTTATTCTACGAGCAGTACTTC.

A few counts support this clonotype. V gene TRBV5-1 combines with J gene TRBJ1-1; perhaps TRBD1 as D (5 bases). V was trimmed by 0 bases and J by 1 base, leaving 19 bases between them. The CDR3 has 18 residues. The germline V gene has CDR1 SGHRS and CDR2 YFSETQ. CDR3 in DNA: TGCGCCAGCAGCTTGGCCCCTAGGGTTGGGGCGCGGAACACTGAAGCTTTCTTT. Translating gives CASSLAPRVGARNTEAFF.

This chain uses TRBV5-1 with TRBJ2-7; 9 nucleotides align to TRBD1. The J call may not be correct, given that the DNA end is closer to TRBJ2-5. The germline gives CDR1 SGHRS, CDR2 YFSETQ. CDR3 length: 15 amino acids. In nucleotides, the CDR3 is TGCGCCAGCAGCTTCCTGGACAGGGGACAAGAGACCCAGTACTTC. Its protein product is CASSFLDRGQETQYF.

The CDR3 nucleotides are TGTGCCAGCACCAACAACCGGGACGGACGCAATGAGCAGTTCTTC. Translation gives CASTNNRDGRNEQFF. The chain uses TRBV6-5 and TRBJ2-5; perhaps D is TRBD1 or TRBD2 (5 bases each). TRBJ2-1 explains the end of the DNA better; the J call may be wrong. This CDR3 region has 15 residues. Looked up from germline, CDR1 is MNHEY and CDR2 is SVGAGI.

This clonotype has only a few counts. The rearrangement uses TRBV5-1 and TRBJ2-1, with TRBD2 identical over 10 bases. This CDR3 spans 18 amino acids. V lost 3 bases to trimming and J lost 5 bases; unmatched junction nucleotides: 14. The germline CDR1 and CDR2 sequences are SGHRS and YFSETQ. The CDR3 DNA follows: TGCGCCAGCAGCTCGCCGCGACTAAGCGGGGGGGTCGACAATGAGCAGTTCTTC. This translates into CASSSPRLSGGVDNEQFF.

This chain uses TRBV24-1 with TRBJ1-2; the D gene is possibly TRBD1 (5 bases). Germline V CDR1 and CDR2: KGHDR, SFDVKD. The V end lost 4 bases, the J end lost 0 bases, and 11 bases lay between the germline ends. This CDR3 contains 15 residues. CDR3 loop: CATSDPDRPNYGYTF. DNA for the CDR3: TGTGCCACCAGTGACCCCGACAGACCTAACTATGGCTACACCTTC.

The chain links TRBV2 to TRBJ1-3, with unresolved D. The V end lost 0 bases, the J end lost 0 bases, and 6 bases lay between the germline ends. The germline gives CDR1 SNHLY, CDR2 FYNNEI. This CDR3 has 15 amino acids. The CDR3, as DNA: TGTGCCAGCAGTGAAGCTCCGGGCTCTGGAAACACCATATATTTT. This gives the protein CASSEAPGSGNTIYF.

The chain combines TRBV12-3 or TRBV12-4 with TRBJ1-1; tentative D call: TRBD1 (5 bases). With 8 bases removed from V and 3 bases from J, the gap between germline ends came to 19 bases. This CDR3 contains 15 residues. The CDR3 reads CASGYGTRTYTEAFF. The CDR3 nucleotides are TGTGCCAGCGGTTACGGGACCAGGACGTACACTGAAGCTTTCTTT.